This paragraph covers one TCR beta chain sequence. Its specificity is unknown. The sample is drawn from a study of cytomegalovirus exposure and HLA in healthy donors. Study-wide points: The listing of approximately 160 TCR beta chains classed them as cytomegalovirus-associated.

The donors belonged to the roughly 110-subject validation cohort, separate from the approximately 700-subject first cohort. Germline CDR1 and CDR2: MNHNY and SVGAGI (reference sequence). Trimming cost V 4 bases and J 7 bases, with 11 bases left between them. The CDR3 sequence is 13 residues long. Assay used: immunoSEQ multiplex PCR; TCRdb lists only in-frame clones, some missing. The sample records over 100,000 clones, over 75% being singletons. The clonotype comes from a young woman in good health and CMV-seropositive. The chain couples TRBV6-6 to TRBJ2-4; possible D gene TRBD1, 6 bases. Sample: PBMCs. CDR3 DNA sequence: TGTGCCAGCAGTTCTGGACAGTGGAACATTCAGTACTTC. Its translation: CASSSGQWNIQYF.